These T cell receptor beta chains were read from a single sample in a study of human T cells and chemical hapten exposure. Via MiXCR, TCRdb re-called the RACE reads, giving one row per CDR3 protein. The table lists 150,000 to 200,000 distinct CDR3 sequences, about 25% of them singletons. Material: whole blood, obtained in connection with sensitization to the hapten diphenylcyclopropenone (DPC). These receptors were obtained from a woman between 35 and 50 years old with alopecia areata. Some clones in this sample may be carry-over from other donors' samples. The CDR3 runs from the conserved cysteine through the conserved F or W. A D gene is named only where the DNA matches it firmly.

V: TRBV18
D: NA
J: TRBJ1-1
CDR3: CASSLTGSYTEAFF

V: TRBV29-1
D: NA
J: TRBJ1-5
CDR3: CSVEVGANQPQHF

V: TRBV2
D: NA
J: TRBJ1-2
CDR3: CASRVGSYGYTF

V: TRBV12-3/TRBV12-4
D: TRBD2
J: TRBJ2-1
CDR3: CASSYSGREVRQFF

V: TRBV4-1
D: NA
J: TRBJ1-2
CDR3: CASSQDQGAYRYTF

V: TRBV28
D: TRBD2
J: TRBJ2-1
CDR3: CASSPAGGPFNEQFF

V: TRBV28
D: TRBD1
J: TRBJ1-5
CDR3: CASSLFRGRAQPQHF

V: TRBV29-1
D: TRBD2
J: TRBJ2-7
CDR3: CSVRTSGSPLYEQYF

V: TRBV7-8
D: TRBD1
J: TRBJ2-2
CDR3: CASRNRGGGGGELFF

V: TRBV7-2
D: NA
J: TRBJ2-3
CDR3: CASSAGRSDTQYF

V: TRBV6-5
D: TRBD1
J: TRBJ2-5
CDR3: CASSPRTGGVETQYF

V: TRBV4-1
D: NA
J: TRBJ1-4
CDR3: CASSQGRTTNEKLFF

V: TRBV29-1
D: NA
J: TRBJ2-1
CDR3: CSAMTRGLNNEQFF

V: TRBV7-8
D: NA
J: TRBJ2-3
CDR3: CASSLKPGTRDTQYF

V: TRBV5-1
D: NA
J: TRBJ1-4
CDR3: CASSPMGSTNEKLFF

V: TRBV6-2/TRBV6-3
D: NA
J: TRBJ1-5
CDR3: CASSPTAFSNQPQHF

V: TRBV27
D: TRBD2
J: TRBJ2-3
CDR3: CASSLSAPLSGLTDTQYF

V: TRBV5-1
D: NA
J: TRBJ1-1
CDR3: CASSPRTLGPTSGEAFF

V: TRBV5-1
D: TRBD1
J: TRBJ1-2
CDR3: CASSLQGVEYGYTF

V: TRBV19
D: NA
J: TRBJ1-5
CDR3: CASSSGNNQPQHF

V: TRBV27
D: NA
J: TRBJ2-1
CDR3: CASSFGQFSRNEQFF

V: TRBV24-1
D: TRBD2
J: TRBJ2-1
CDR3: CASGDASGSRNEQFF